The clone carrying this TCR beta chain has just one count. Other DNA sequences within the sample encode an identical CDR3. This entry belongs to a study of blood T cell repertoires in COVID-19. Overall study: The cDNA or gDNA used as material had been derived from T cells, B-cell-depleted T cells, or PBMCs.

In terms of age and location, participants ranged from roughly 18 to 95 years and lived in about two dozen US areas. Donors were grouped by their self-reported clinical history. In the source study's methods: Estimation of nucleated cell counts relied on the amplification of reference gene primers. TCRdb keeps only in-frame clones here, not all; method: immunoSEQ multiplex PCR. V and J calls and clone size come straight from that table; D and trimming were deduced from the DNA. The sample consists of 110,000 to 150,000 clones, more than 75% of them appearing once. Germline V CDR1 and CDR2: LNHNV, YYDKDF (reference sequence). Deletions cut 0 bases from V and 2 bases from J, with 10 bases between. The CDR3 totals 15 residues.

The V call is TRBV15, the J call TRBJ1-1, with unresolved D. The TCR sequence derives from a man in his 60s who had recovered from COVID-19. Sequencing was done on a sample of PBMCs or T cells enriched from blood (not recorded which). The DNA for the CDR3 is TGTGCCACCAGCAGAGATCTGGCAGGAAACACTGAAGCTTTCTTT. This encodes CATSRDLAGNTEAFF.